This paragraph covers one TCR beta chain sequence. These data are taken from a study of patients and donors after allogeneic stem cell transplantation. Each CDR3 protein is one row after TCRdb ran MiXCR on the RT-PCR reads. The data contain over 350,000 distinct CDR3 sequences, more than 15% of them singletons. The CDR3 spans 18 residues. J was trimmed by 1 base and V by 2 bases; bases with no gene match: 7. CDR1 is SGHTA and CDR2 is FQGTGA in the germline V gene. The specimen sequenced was blood, either unsorted or a sorted T cell fraction (not recorded which). The rearrangement joins TRBV7-3 to TRBJ2-2; 10 bases are a match to TRBD2. The TCR originated in a human donor who was either an allogeneic HSCT recipient or a stem cell or donor lymphocyte infusion donor (not recorded which). It is not recorded whose cells these are; they may come from a transplant donor. As DNA, the CDR3 is TGTGCCAGCAGCTTATCCCCCGTAGCGGGGGGGAACACCGGGGAGCTGTTTTTT. Residues: CASSLSPVAGGNTGELFF.